These 19 T cell receptor beta chains were all obtained from the same sample, sequenced in a study of early T cells in non-severe SARS-CoV-2 infection. TCRdb re-derived calls from the 5' RACE reads in MiXCR, one entry per CDR3 protein. Of 30,000 to 40,000 distinct CDR3 sequences listed, about 10% are singletons. Sequenced material: whole blood. These receptors were obtained from an adult who was a healthcare worker with PCR-confirmed SARS-CoV-2 infection or an uninfected control (not recorded which).

This clonotype was detected ten times or more. V usage is TRBV7-3 and J usage is TRBJ2-1; either TRBD1 or TRBD2 may supply D (6 bases each). The germline V gene encodes CDR1 SGHTA and CDR2 FQGTGA. The CDR3 is 14 amino acids. Trimming stripped 5 bases from V and 8 bases from J, with 16 bases between. CDR3 amino acids: CASSPQAGEDEQFF. The DNA for the CDR3 is TGTGCCAGCAGCCCCCAGGCAGGGGAGGATGAGCAGTTCTTC.

This clonotype was counted between two and nine times. The V and J genes are TRBV20-1 and TRBJ1-2; D unresolved. The CDR3 runs to 13 residues. Trimming took 6 bases from V and 10 from J, leaving 21 bases between them. Germline V gene lookup returns CDR1 DFQATT and CDR2 SNEGSKA (reference sequence). The CDR3 here is CSAITQPASDYTF. CDR3 in DNA: TGCAGTGCGATCACACAGCCCGCTTCCGACTACACCTTC.

The chain couples TRBV2 to TRBJ2-7; maybe TRBD2 (5 bases). CDR1 SNHLY and CDR2 FYNNEI come from the germline V gene. With 7 bases removed from V and 4 bases from J, the gap between germline ends came to 20 bases. The CDR3 extends over 15 amino acids. DNA of the CDR3: TGTGCCAGCAATCGAGACGGTGGGTGGAGGTACGAGCAGTACTTC. This codes for CASNRDGGWRYEQYF.

The chain combines TRBV5-1 with TRBJ1-1, with TRBD1 matching over 7 bases. The CDR3 spans 15 residues. Germline values: CDR1 SGHRS, CDR2 YFSETQ. The ends lost 0 bases at V and 5 bases at J; junction bases unmatched: 7. DNA for the CDR3: TGCGCCAGCAGCTTGGATACAGGGGCGGAGACTGAAGCTTTCTTT. It codes for CASSLDTGAETEAFF.

In its sample, this clonotype was seen many times. The chain employs TRBV5-1 and TRBJ2-1; 9 bases are a match to TRBD2. The CDR3 totals 15 residues. In germline, CDR1 is SGHRS, CDR2 YFSETQ. The trim removed 6 bases at V and 3 bases at J, leaving 7 bases unmatched. The CDR3: CASTFSGGLYNEQFF. Written as DNA, the CDR3 is TGCGCCAGCACCTTTAGCGGGGGCCTCTACAATGAGCAGTTCTTC.

This clonotype was observed at least ten times. The V and J genes are TRBV12-3 or TRBV12-4 and TRBJ2-2; D gene ambiguous. V was clipped by 0 bases and J by 8 bases, with 16 bases between them. The CDR3 runs to 16 residues. CDR3 sequence (DNA): TGTGCCAGCAGTTTAGCGGGTTCCCTAGTTACGGGGGAGCTGTTTTTT. This gives the protein CASSLAGSLVTGELFF.

At least ten counts were recorded for this clonotype. The chain employs TRBV7-2 and TRBJ2-1, with a possible D match to TRBD2 (6 bases). V lost 6 bases and J lost 2, with 14 bases in between. Per the germline V gene, CDR1 is SGHTA and CDR2 is FQGNSA. The CDR3 runs 15 residues. The CDR3 is CASSFSGATYNEQFF. CDR3 bases: TGTGCCAGCAGTTTTAGCGGAGCTACCTACAATGAGCAGTTCTTC.

This clonotype was seen a few times. In nucleotides, the CDR3 is TGTGCCAGTAGTATAACCCGGACAGGGTTGGGCAAAAACATTCAGTACTTC. It specifies CASSITRTGLGKNIQYF. The chain is built from TRBV19 and TRBJ2-4, with TRBD1 matching over 8 bases. Germline loops: CDR1 LNHDA, CDR2 SQIVND (reference sequence). Trimming cost V 2 bases and J 3 bases; bases outside gene matches: 9. This CDR3 is 17 amino acids long. The complete variable domain, with remaining parts taken from reference TRBV19 and TRBJ2-4, reads DGGITQSPKYLFRKEGQNVTLSCEQNLNHDAMYWYRQDPGQGLRLIYYSQIVNDFQKGDIAEGYSVSREKKESFPLTVTSAQKNPTAFYLCASSITRTGLGKNIQYFGAGTRLSVL.

This clonotype was picked up many times. This chain uses TRBV10-1 with TRBJ2-1, with a tentative D call TRBD1 (6 bases). CDR3 length equals 16 residues. Trimming took off 4 bases at V and 0 bases at J, with 13 bases between the two ends. The germline CDR1 and CDR2 sequences are WNHNN and SYGVQD (reference sequence). CDR3 loop: CASSGQEMGSYNEQFF. CDR3 nucleotide sequence: TGCGCCAGCAGTGGACAGGAGATGGGCTCCTACAATGAGCAGTTCTTC.

This rearrangement joins TRBV12-3 or TRBV12-4 to TRBJ1-4; the match to TRBD1 covers 7 bases. The CDR3 has 14 amino acids. The V gene end was trimmed by 7 bases and the J gene end by 8 bases; junction bases not matched to a gene: 10. CDR3 in amino acids: CASNPRGGLEKLFF. CDR3 nucleotides: TGTGCCAGCAACCCGCGAGGGGGCCTGGAAAAACTGTTTTTT.

This clonotype was recorded at least ten times. The CDR3: CSVGGPQETQYF. The CDR3 DNA reads as TGCAGTGTTGGGGGACCCCAAGAGACCCAGTACTTC. V is TRBV20-1 and J is TRBJ2-5; the D gene could be TRBD1 or TRBD2 (5 bases each). The CDR3 extends over 12 amino acids. V dropped 7 bases and J dropped 1 base, with 10 bases sitting between them. The germline V gene has CDR1 DFQATT and CDR2 SNEGSKA (reference sequence).

This clonotype has only a few counts. The chain joins TRBV24-1 to TRBJ2-6; D is perhaps TRBD2 (6 bases). Trimming stripped 2 bases from V and 4 bases from J, with 11 bases between. Per germline, CDR1 KGHDR and CDR2 SFDVKD. CDR3 length: 16 residues. CDR3 sequence reads: CATSDYGRSGANVLTF. Written as DNA, the CDR3 is TGTGCCACCAGTGATTATGGGAGGTCGGGGGCCAACGTCCTGACTTTC.

In its sample, this clonotype was seen many times. This chain uses TRBV7-8 with TRBJ2-3; possibly TRBD1 for D (5 bases). The CDR3 covers 15 residues. Trimming left V 1 base short and J 0 bases short, with 8 bases between. CDR1 SGHVS and CDR2 FQNEAQ come from the germline V gene. In DNA, the CDR3 is TGTGCCAGCAGCTTAGGGGGCACTAGCACAGATACGCAGTATTTT. It specifies CASSLGGTSTDTQYF. The whole variable domain, remainder taken from reference TRBV7-8 and TRBJ2-3, is GAGVSQSPRYKVAKRGQDVALRCDPISGHVSLFWYQQALGQGPEFLTYFQNEAQLDKSGLPSDRFFAERPEGSVSTLKIQRTQQEDSAVYLCASSLGGTSTDTQYFGPGTRLTVL.

This clonotype was detected ten times or more. The chain recombines TRBV7-3 with TRBJ2-3; D uncertain. V was shortened by 4 bases and J by 5 bases, with 10 bases between the two germline ends. There are 13 residues in the CDR3. Germline V gives CDR1 SGHTA, CDR2 FQGTGA. CDR3 region: CASSSRQVDTQYF. The DNA for the CDR3 is TGTGCCAGCAGCTCAAGACAAGTAGATACGCAGTATTTT.

The rearrangement uses TRBV30 and TRBJ1-4; D is undetermined. CDR3 length: 17 amino acids. V dropped 3 bases and J dropped 0 bases, with 17 bases sitting between them. Germline CDR1 and CDR2: GTSNPN and SVGIG (reference sequence). In nucleotides, the CDR3 is TGTGCCTGGAGCCGGCGGCAGTCATATTCAACTAATGAAAAACTGTTTTTT. Its protein product is CAWSRRQSYSTNEKLFF.

This clonotype was observed many times. J is TRBJ2-1 and V is TRBV4-2, with 7 bases aligning to TRBD2. The CDR3 is made up of 14 amino acids. Germline V CDR1 and CDR2: LGHNA, YNFKEQ. Unmatched junction bases numbered 6, after V lost 1 base and J lost 9 bases. CDR3 loop: CASSQGNSGSEQFF. CDR3 sequence (DNA): TGTGCCAGCAGCCAAGGTAATAGCGGGTCTGAGCAGTTCTTC.

This clonotype was counted at least ten times. The chain joins TRBV29-1 to TRBJ1-6; TRBD1 matches 7 bases. Germline V gives CDR1 SQVTM, CDR2 ANQGSEA. The CDR3 is 13 amino acids. Trimming took 6 bases from V and 10 from J; bases not matched to a gene: 9. CDR3 coding DNA: TGCAGCGTCACGACAGGGATCTCCTCACCCCTCCACTTT. This sequence encodes CSVTTGISSPLHF.

This clonotype has at least ten counts. The V call is TRBV6-5, the J call TRBJ1-2, with 9 bases identical to TRBD1. With 6 bases clipped from V and 4 bases from J, the junction kept 3 bases outside the gene matches. The CDR3 totals 13 residues. Per germline, CDR1 MNHEY and CDR2 SVGAGI. The chain's CDR3 is CASRGQGSYGYTF. The CDR3 DNA reads TGTGCCAGCAGGGGACAGGGCTCCTATGGCTACACCTTC.

This clonotype was seen at least ten times. The V and J genes are TRBV29-1 and TRBJ1-1; D gene uncertain. This CDR3 is 13 amino acids long. CDR1 is SQVTM, CDR2 ANQGSEA, per germline. Trimming took off 6 bases at V and 4 bases at J, with 15 bases between the two ends. CDR3 coding DNA: TGCAGCGTCTTTAAGTCGGGGAGCACTGAAGCTTTCTTT. Its translation: CSVFKSGSTEAFF.